A selection of T cell receptor beta chains follows, all from one sample in a study of blood T cell repertoires in COVID-19. The method was immunoSEQ multiplex PCR; TCRdb's version includes in-frame clones alone and lacks a portion of them. There are under 500,000 clones in the sample; around nine tenths occur only once, and approximately 2% lies in the top ten. Sequencing was performed on PBMCs or T cells enriched from blood (not recorded which). The receptors here all came from a woman aged 18-30 years with acute COVID-19. CDR3s include the opening cysteine and the closing phenylalanine or tryptophan. Fields, in order: D gene, V gene, clone size, J gene, CDR3 protein, CDR3 DNA. D genes are given only for firm matches. A row's size may be missing; if present it is once, few, many or a size class.

D: NA; V: TRBV29-1; size: once; J: TRBJ1-2; CDR3: CSAGPSGYGYTF; DNA: TGCAGCGCCGGCCCATCGGGGTATGGCTACACCTTC
D: NA; V: TRBV9; size: few; J: TRBJ1-2; CDR3: CASSVAPGGGYGYTF; DNA: TGTGCCAGCAGCGTAGCCCCGGGAGGCGGCTATGGCTACACCTTC
D: TRBD1; V: TRBV11-2; size: NA; J: TRBJ1-4; CDR3: CASQGATNEKLFF; DNA: TGTGCCAGTCAGGGGGCGACTAATGAAAAACTGTTTTTT
D: NA; V: TRBV9; size: NA; J: TRBJ1-2; CDR3: CASSVGQGNYGYTF; DNA: TGTGCCAGCAGCGTAGGTCAGGGTAACTATGGCTACACCTTC
D: TRBD2; V: TRBV11-2; size: NA; J: TRBJ2-3; CDR3: CASSRLAGAEDTQYF; DNA: TGTGCCAGCAGCAGACTAGCGGGGGCGGAAGATACGCAGTATTTT
D: TRBD1; V: TRBV30; size: NA; J: TRBJ1-5; CDR3: CAWSVRGTGLINQPQHF; DNA: TGTGCCTGGAGTGTACGGGGGACAGGGCTGATCAATCAGCCCCAGCATTTT
D: TRBD2; V: TRBV10-3; size: NA; J: TRBJ2-5; CDR3: CAISESTAGGPWETQYF; DNA: TGTGCCATCAGTGAGTCGACGGCGGGAGGGCCGTGGGAGACCCAGTACTTC
D: NA; V: TRBV14; size: NA; J: TRBJ2-1; CDR3: CASSQVRYNEQFF; DNA: TGTGCCAGCAGCCAAGTACGGTACAATGAGCAGTTCTTC
D: NA; V: TRBV21-1; size: NA; J: TRBJ2-3; CDR3: CARGGASTDTQYF; DNA: TGTGCCAGAGGAGGGGCTAGCACAGATACGCAGTATTTT
D: NA; V: TRBV12-3/TRBV12-4; size: NA; J: TRBJ2-5; CDR3: CASSRDKSLPYF; DNA: TGTGCCAGCAGTCGGGACAAATCTCTTCCGTACTTC
D: NA; V: TRBV6-2/TRBV6-3; size: NA; J: TRBJ1-5; CDR3: CASRYRTQRQPQHF; DNA: TGTGCCAGCAGATACCGGACTCAAAGGCAGCCCCAGCATTTT
D: NA; V: TRBV3-1/TRBV3-2; size: NA; J: TRBJ2-1; CDR3: CASSPPGDFSYNEQFF; DNA: TGTGCCAGCAGCCCCCCAGGGGATTTTTCCTACAATGAGCAGTTCTTC
D: TRBD2; V: TRBV7-9; size: NA; J: TRBJ2-5; CDR3: CASSLPGGQETQYF; DNA: TGTGCCAGCAGCCTACCCGGGGGGCAAGAGACCCAGTACTTC
D: NA; V: TRBV2; size: NA; J: TRBJ1-5; CDR3: CASGRNQPQHF; DNA: TGTGCCAGCGGTAGAAATCAGCCCCAGCATTTT
D: TRBD2; V: TRBV7-3; size: NA; J: TRBJ2-1; CDR3: CASSLNVASGDNEQFF; DNA: TGTGCCAGCAGCTTAAACGTGGCTAGCGGGGACAATGAGCAGTTCTTC
D: TRBD2; V: TRBV27; size: NA; J: TRBJ2-1; CDR3: CASSLSSAGVRRQFF; DNA: TGTGCCAGCAGTTTATCGTCAGCGGGAGTAAGGAGGCAGTTCTTC
D: NA; V: TRBV28; size: NA; J: TRBJ1-2; CDR3: CASSLIGAEGYTF; DNA: TGTGCCAGCAGTTTGATAGGGGCGGAGGGCTACACCTTC
D: NA; V: TRBV20-1; size: NA; J: TRBJ1-1; CDR3: CTSGLPEAFF; DNA: TGCACCTCAGGACTCCCTGAAGCTTTCTTT
D: NA; V: TRBV6-5; size: NA; J: TRBJ2-1; CDR3: CATFVAFDEQFF; DNA: TGTGCCACCTTCGTAGCGTTCGATGAGCAGTTCTTC
D: NA; V: TRBV4-1; size: NA; J: TRBJ2-2; CDR3: CASSRYLSNTGELFF; DNA: TGCGCCAGCAGCCGCTACTTGTCCAACACCGGGGAGCTGTTTTTT
D: TRBD1; V: TRBV7-9; size: NA; J: TRBJ1-1; CDR3: CASSLGQGLNTEAFF; DNA: TGTGCCAGCAGCCTAGGACAGGGATTGAACACTGAAGCTTTCTTT
D: TRBD1; V: TRBV30; size: NA; J: TRBJ1-1; CDR3: CAWSTADRRNTEAFF; DNA: TGTGCCTGGAGTACTGCGGACAGGAGGAACACTGAAGCTTTCTTT
D: TRBD1; V: TRBV2; size: NA; J: TRBJ2-1; CDR3: CASCPQGVGDEQFF; DNA: TGTGCCAGCTGCCCACAGGGGGTCGGGGATGAGCAGTTCTTC
D: TRBD1; V: TRBV10-3; size: NA; J: TRBJ1-1; CDR3: CAISEGDRQVTEAFF; DNA: TGTGCCATCAGTGAAGGGGACAGGCAGGTCACTGAAGCTTTCTTT
D: NA; V: TRBV5-1; size: few; J: TRBJ2-5; CDR3: CASSSQETQYF; DNA: TGCGCCAGCAGCTCCCAGGAGACCCAGTACTTC
D: NA; V: TRBV7-8; size: NA; J: TRBJ2-1; CDR3: CASSLTSTGTYNEQFF; DNA: TGTGCCAGCAGCTTAACCTCTACCGGGACATACAATGAGCAGTTCTTC
D: NA; V: TRBV19; size: NA; J: TRBJ2-2; CDR3: CASTPSPGGPGELFF; DNA: TGTGCCAGTACCCCTTCACCCGGGGGACCCGGGGAGCTGTTTTTT
D: NA; V: TRBV18; size: NA; J: TRBJ2-7; CDR3: CASSPSDTSYEQYF; DNA: TGTGCCAGCTCACCATCCGACACGTCCTACGAGCAGTACTTC
D: TRBD2; V: TRBV5-6; size: NA; J: TRBJ2-1; CDR3: CASSTLRLAGGANEQFF; DNA: TGTGCCAGCAGCACCCTTCGACTAGCGGGAGGGGCGAATGAGCAGTTCTTC
D: TRBD1; V: TRBV28; size: NA; J: TRBJ2-7; CDR3: CASSLPTGTGTTGEQYF; DNA: TGTGCCAGCAGTTTACCCACCGGGACAGGTACCACAGGGGAGCAGTACTTC
D: NA; V: TRBV6-5; size: NA; J: TRBJ2-5; CDR3: CASTYLQGRETQYF; DNA: TGTGCCAGCACGTACCTACAGGGTAGGGAGACCCAGTACTTC
D: NA; V: TRBV18; size: NA; J: TRBJ1-1; CDR3: CASSLGQNTEAFF; DNA: TGTGCCAGCTCACTCGGACAGAACACTGAAGCTTTCTTT
D: NA; V: TRBV25-1; size: NA; J: TRBJ1-4; CDR3: CASSEYRGFEKLFF; DNA: TGTGCCAGCAGTGAATATAGAGGGTTTGAAAAACTGTTTTTT
D: TRBD1; V: TRBV28; size: NA; J: TRBJ2-7; CDR3: CASRTGGAVYEQYF; DNA: TGTGCCAGCAGGACAGGGGGCGCAGTCTACGAGCAGTACTTC
D: TRBD2; V: TRBV7-6; size: NA; J: TRBJ2-5; CDR3: CASSPLTSGTQYF; DNA: TGTGCCAGCAGCCCACTCACTAGCGGGACCCAGTACTTC
D: NA; V: TRBV5-4; size: NA; J: TRBJ1-6; CDR3: CASSYRDNSPLHF; DNA: TGTGCCAGCAGTTACAGGGATAATTCACCCCTCCACTTT
D: NA; V: TRBV5-8; size: NA; J: TRBJ1-1; CDR3: CASSLGQSTAFF; DNA: TGTGCCAGCAGCCTGGGACAATCAACGGCTTTCTTT
D: NA; V: TRBV2; size: few; J: TRBJ1-2; CDR3: CASSDSAGRMYGYTF; DNA: TGTGCCAGCAGTGATTCGGCCGGGAGGATGTATGGCTACACCTTC
D: TRBD2; V: TRBV7-9; size: NA; J: TRBJ2-2; CDR3: CASRPREGLARNTGELFF; DNA: TGTGCCAGCAGACCTAGGGAGGGACTAGCGAGGAACACCGGGGAGCTGTTTTTT
D: TRBD1; V: TRBV7-9; size: NA; J: TRBJ2-7; CDR3: CASSLGDRDAYEQYF; DNA: TGTGCCAGCAGCTTAGGAGACAGGGACGCCTACGAGCAGTACTTC
D: TRBD1; V: TRBV5-6; size: few; J: TRBJ1-5; CDR3: CASSLRTGLSNQPQHF; DNA: TGTGCCAGCAGCTTGCGGACAGGACTTAGCAATCAGCCCCAGCATTTT
D: TRBD1; V: TRBV7-8; size: NA; J: TRBJ1-5; CDR3: CASSLGTGNNQPQHF; DNA: TGTGCCAGCAGCTTAGGGACAGGGAACAATCAGCCCCAGCATTTT
D: NA; V: TRBV28; size: NA; J: TRBJ2-7; CDR3: CASSFQQAHYEQYF; DNA: TGTGCCAGCAGTTTCCAGCAGGCCCACTACGAGCAGTACTTC
D: NA; V: TRBV2; size: NA; J: TRBJ1-4; CDR3: CASRTDNEKLFF; DNA: TGTGCCAGCAGGACAGATAATGAAAAACTGTTTTTT
D: TRBD1; V: TRBV7-9; size: NA; J: TRBJ1-3; CDR3: CASSLLTGTGNTIYF; DNA: TGTGCCAGCAGCTTACTGACAGGGACTGGAAACACCATATATTTT
D: NA; V: TRBV28; size: NA; J: TRBJ1-2; CDR3: CASRITLTAYYGYTF; DNA: TGTGCCAGCAGAATCACCTTGACAGCTTACTATGGCTACACCTTC
D: NA; V: TRBV3-1/TRBV3-2; size: NA; J: TRBJ2-7; CDR3: CASSQVLLHEQYF; DNA: TGTGCCAGCAGCCAAGTTCTCCTCCACGAGCAGTACTTC
D: TRBD2; V: TRBV6-5; size: NA; J: TRBJ2-3; CDR3: CASNLAGSGADTQYF; DNA: TGTGCCAGCAATCTAGCGGGGAGTGGGGCAGATACGCAGTATTTT
D: NA; V: TRBV12-3/TRBV12-4; size: once; J: TRBJ1-2; CDR3: CASGQVGGYTF; DNA: TGTGCCAGCGGGCAGGTCGGTGGCTACACCTTC
D: NA; V: TRBV9; size: NA; J: TRBJ1-2; CDR3: CASSVGAAPSYGYTF; DNA: TGTGCCAGCAGCGTAGGCGCAGCGCCTTCCTATGGCTACACCTTC
D: NA; V: TRBV21-1; size: NA; J: TRBJ2-3; CDR3: CASSPQTVAGFPDTQYF; DNA: TGTGCCAGCAGCCCCCAAACAGTAGCGGGGTTCCCAGATACGCAGTATTTT
D: TRBD1; V: TRBV5-1; size: NA; J: TRBJ1-4; CDR3: CASSPGQNNEKLFF; DNA: TGCGCCAGCAGCCCGGGACAGAATAATGAAAAACTGTTTTTT